Presented here are 20 T cell receptor beta chains from one specimen sequenced in a study of cytomegalovirus exposure and HLA in healthy donors. The PCR made use of 60 Vbeta and 13 Jbeta primers. The data were produced by immunoSEQ multiplex PCR, yet TCRdb's version contains in-frame clones alone and is incomplete. The sample has about 95,000 clones; about 75% are singletons. Sequencing was performed on PBMCs. Receptor source: a woman aged 40-49 years in good health and CMV-seronegative.

The chain combines TRBV7-8 with TRBJ1-1; D perhaps matches TRBD1 (6 bases). Looked up from germline, CDR1 is SGHVS and CDR2 is FQNEAQ. The CDR3 length is 14 residues. V lost 3 bases and J lost 1, with 9 bases in between. CDR3 DNA: TGTGCCAGCAGCTTTAACAGGGCGAACACTGAAGCTTTCTTT. Protein product: CASSFNRANTEAFF.

The chain combines TRBV14 with TRBJ1-1; D not resolved. Per germline, CDR1 SGHDN and CDR2 FVKESK. CDR3 length: 16 amino acids. The germline V and J ends were trimmed by 1 base and 1 base, with 13 bases remaining between them. CDR3 DNA: TGTGCCAGCAGCCAAGGACACCCACCCCAGAACACTGAAGCTTTCTTT. Amino acid sequence: CASSQGHPPQNTEAFF.

This chain uses TRBV27 with TRBJ2-7; D may be TRBD1 (6 bases). Germline V lookup: CDR1 MNHEY, CDR2 SMNVEV (reference sequence). CDR3 size: 12 residues. V was pared by 5 bases and J by 6 bases, with 11 bases between. The CDR3 spells CASSEQGREQYF. CDR3 DNA sequence: TGTGCCAGCAGTGAACAGGGACGCGAGCAGTACTTC.

This rearrangement joins TRBV2 to TRBJ1-5; D gene uncertain. Germline V CDR1 and CDR2: SNHLY, FYNNEI. The germline V and J ends were trimmed by 8 bases and 4 bases, with 12 bases remaining between them. The CDR3 totals 13 residues. This CDR3 reads CASFAELNQPQHF. The CDR3 bases are TGTGCCAGCTTCGCGGAACTGAATCAGCCCCAGCATTTT.

This clone was counted only a few times. The chain links TRBV7-2 to TRBJ1-5, with D uncertain. Trimming removed 1 base from V and 7 bases from J, with 8 bases in between. This CDR3 spans 13 amino acids. Per the germline V gene, CDR1 is SGHTA and CDR2 is FQGNSA. CDR3 in amino acids: CASSLGRGQPQHF. CDR3 coding DNA: TGTGCCAGCAGCTTAGGGCGAGGGCAGCCCCAGCATTTT.

This clone came up a few times. The chain uses TRBV11-2 and TRBJ2-7; 7 bases fit TRBD1. The V segment lost 1 base and the J segment 2 bases; nucleotides outside the gene matches: 8. The germline CDR1 and CDR2 sequences are SGHAT and FQNNGV. This CDR3 is built from 16 residues. For the CDR3, the DNA is TGTGCCAGCAGCTTAGCGGGGACAGCTTCTACCTACGAGCAGTACTTC. Protein product: CASSLAGTASTYEQYF.

The chain combines TRBV30 with TRBJ1-3; D perhaps matches TRBD1 (5 bases). The CDR3 sequence is 14 residues long. V lost 2 bases and J 8 bases, leaving 16 bases between the germline ends. The germline gives CDR1 GTSNPN, CDR2 SVGIG (reference sequence). DNA of the CDR3: TGTGCCTGGAGTTCCCGGGGGACTCGGGACACCATATATTTT. Protein: CAWSSRGTRDTIYF.

J is TRBJ2-7 and V is TRBV28; weak D call: TRBD1 (6 bases). The germline CDR1 and CDR2 sequences are MDHEN and SYDVKM. V was cut by 4 bases and J by 0 bases, with 13 bases left in between. The CDR3 contains 15 residues. CDR3 protein: CASSSTGPSSYEQYF. CDR3 nucleotide sequence: TGTGCCAGCAGTTCAACAGGGCCGAGCTCCTACGAGCAGTACTTC.

The chain carries TRBV7-9 and TRBJ1-6; D might be TRBD1 (6 bases). V was cut by 5 bases and J by 6 bases, with 11 bases left in between. This CDR3 comprises 14 residues. Germline lookup yields CDR1 SEHNR and CDR2 FQNEAQ (reference sequence). CDR3 region: CASSPGQSNSPLHF. The CDR3, as DNA: TGTGCCAGCAGCCCAGGACAGAGTAATTCACCCCTCCACTTT.

The table lists this clone with many counts. J is TRBJ2-1 and V is TRBV4-3, with TRBD1 matching 8 bases. The length of the CDR3 is 16 residues. V lost 0 bases and J lost 0; bases outside the gene matches: 1. The V gene's germline CDR1 is LGHNA and CDR2 YSLEER. Here the CDR3 DNA reads TGCGCCAGCAGCCAAGAAACAGGGGGCTCCTACAATGAGCAGTTCTTC. Translated, it gives CASSQETGGSYNEQFF.

This clone was recorded once. The rearrangement joins TRBV19 to TRBJ2-3; the D gene is possibly TRBD1 (5 bases). Trimming stripped 7 bases from V and 4 bases from J, with 15 bases between. The CDR3 has 14 residues. Per the germline V gene, CDR1 is LNHDA and CDR2 is SQIVND (reference sequence). CDR3 bases: TGTGCCAGTAAAAGAGGACAAGAATCAGATACGCAGTATTTT. Amino acids: CASKRGQESDTQYF.

The chain uses TRBV27 and TRBJ1-1, with TRBD1 matching over 8 bases. CDR3 length: 16 residues. In germline, CDR1 is MNHEY, CDR2 SMNVEV (reference sequence). The ends lost 5 bases at V and 1 base at J; junction bases unmatched: 9. The CDR3: CASSIYSQGANTEAFF. The CDR3 DNA reads TGTGCCAGCAGTATATATTCGCAGGGGGCGAACACTGAAGCTTTCTTT.

Note on this clone: At one boundary the junction diverges from the germline segment, which might be a read error. The chain carries TRBV2 and TRBJ1-1; tentatively, D is TRBD1 (5 bases). This CDR3 comprises 13 residues. Per germline, CDR1 SNHLY and CDR2 FYNNEI. CDR3 in amino acids: CASSGGFGTEAFF. CDR3 sequence (DNA): TGTGCCAGCAGTGGAGGGTTCGGGACTGAGGCTTTCTTT.

In its sample, this clone was seen once. V and J are TRBV25-1 and TRBJ1-1; D might be TRBD1 (6 bases). CDR1 and CDR2 from the germline V gene are MGHDK and SYGVNS. V was clipped by 2 bases and J by 0 bases, with 10 bases between them. The CDR3 contains 15 residues. This CDR3 reads CASSETGHLNTEAFF. The CDR3 bases are TGTGCCAGCAGTGAAACGGGACACCTGAACACTGAAGCTTTCTTT.

The chain has TRBV7-2 and TRBJ2-5; D perhaps matches TRBD1 (6 bases). The V gene lost 7 bases and the J gene lost 5 bases, with 11 bases spanning the gap. The CDR3 runs to 12 residues. Per germline, CDR1 SGHTA and CDR2 FQGNSA. CDR3 bases: TGTGCCAGCACACCTACAGGGGAGACCCAGTACTTC. It codes for CASTPTGETQYF.

This clone was seen only once. The gene calls are TRBV4-1 and TRBJ2-5; 11 bases align to TRBD2. V gave up 3 bases and J gave up 5 bases; unmatched junction bases: 11. Germline lookup yields CDR1 MGHRA and CDR2 YSYEKL. The CDR3 has 17 residues. The CDR3 spells CASSHPVAGGLGETQYF. The CDR3 nucleotides read TGCGCCAGCAGCCACCCGGTAGCGGGGGGGCTAGGTGAGACCCAGTACTTC.

This chain uses TRBV5-6 with TRBJ2-7; TRBD2 matches at 9 bases. The germline gives CDR1 SGHDT, CDR2 YYEEEE. This CDR3 comprises 15 residues. V was clipped by 4 bases and J by 2 bases; unmatched bases: 7. Written as DNA, the CDR3 is TGTGCCAGCAGCAATAGCGGGGGCCTCCCCTACGAGCAGTACTTC. Amino acids: CASSNSGGLPYEQYF. The variable domain in full, completed from reference TRBV5-6 and TRBJ2-7, reads DAGVTQSPTHLIKTRGQQVTLRCSPKSGHDTVSWYQQALGQGPQFIFQYYEEEERQRGNFPDRFSGHQFPNYSSELNVNALLLGDSALYLCASSNSGGLPYEQYFGPGTRLTVT.

A remark on this clone: Relative to the germline gene, one junction end is altered; a read error may explain this. The chain links TRBV4-2 to TRBJ1-2, with D hard to call. Germline V lookup: CDR1 LGHNA, CDR2 YNFKEQ. The CDR3 loop spans 15 amino acids. The CDR3 here is CASSQDRGVNDGYPF. In DNA, the CDR3 is TGTGCCAGCAGCCAAGATCGCGGGGTGAACGATGGCTACCCCTTC.

This sequence joins TRBV7-8 and TRBJ1-1, with a possible D match to TRBD1 (6 bases). The CDR3 spans 15 residues. In germline, CDR1 is SGHVS, CDR2 FQNEAQ. Trimming cost V 6 bases and J 0 bases, with 14 bases left between them. DNA of the CDR3: TGTGCCAGCAGGCCAAACAGGGCTCTGAACACTGAAGCTTTCTTT. Protein: CASRPNRALNTEAFF.

The rearrangement joins TRBV10-3 to TRBJ1-2; TRBD1 aligns across 8 bases. The CDR3 is 12 amino acids. V gave up 4 bases and J gave up 10 bases; unmatched junction bases: 5. Germline assignment: CDR1 ENHRY and CDR2 SYGVKD. The DNA for the CDR3 is TGTGCCATCAGTGCCACACAGGGGGTCTACACCTTC. It codes for CAISATQGVYTF.